These T cell receptor beta chains were read from a single sample in a study of cytomegalovirus exposure and HLA in healthy donors. The method was immunoSEQ multiplex PCR; TCRdb's version includes in-frame clones alone and lacks a portion of them. The data contain roughly 150,000 clones, around 72% of them singletons. The sample was PBMCs. Source of these receptors: a man between 35 and 55 years old in good health and CMV-seronegative. Both conserved end residues are part of each CDR3. The D gene is left open where the match is weak. Only some rows state a clone size, as once, few, many or a class for expanded clones.

V gene,CDR3 length,J gene,D gene,clone size,CDR3 protein,CDR3 DNA
TRBV19,17,TRBJ1-5,TRBD1,.,CASSAPAQGEGFQPQHF,TGTGCCAGTAGCGCACCCGCCCAGGGGGAAGGGTTTCAGCCCCAGCATTTT
TRBV7-6,16,TRBJ1-5,.,few,CASSLGSGRLGQPQHF,TGTGCCAGCAGCTTAGGGTCGGGTCGGCTGGGTCAGCCCCAGCATTTT
TRBV30,13,TRBJ2-7,.,.,CAWSVRTPSEQYF,TGTGCCTGGAGTGTAAGGACACCCTCAGAGCAGTACTTC
TRBV5-1,14,TRBJ2-7,.,.,CASSRAGGSYEQYF,TGCGCCAGCAGTAGAGCCGGGGGTTCCTACGAGCAGTACTTC
TRBV19,12,TRBJ1-5,.,few,CASSMLRQPQHF,TGTGCCAGTAGTATGCTACGTCAGCCCCAGCATTTT
TRBV6-1,15,TRBJ2-3,.,.,CASSSGTLYTDTQYF,TGTGCCAGCAGTTCCGGGACACTATACACAGATACGCAGTATTTT
TRBV11-2,15,TRBJ2-3,.,.,CASSFTTTLTDTQYF,TGTGCCAGCAGCTTTACCACCACTCTCACAGATACGCAGTATTTT
TRBV27,14,TRBJ2-7,TRBD1,.,CASSSGTGGYEQYF,TGTGCCAGCAGTTCCGGGACAGGGGGATACGAGCAGTACTTC
TRBV30,13,TRBJ1-1,.,.,CAWSLRMNTEAFF,TGTGCCTGGAGTCTAAGAATGAACACTGAAGCTTTCTTT
TRBV30,13,TRBJ2-3,.,.,CAWSVLGPDTQYF,TGTGCCTGGAGTGTTTTGGGGCCCGATACGCAGTATTTT
TRBV6-5,14,TRBJ2-3,.,.,CASSYSGRTDTQYF,TGTGCCAGCAGTTACTCGGGCCGAACAGATACGCAGTATTTT
TRBV5-1,16,TRBJ2-7,TRBD1,.,CASSFWPGQGSSEQYF,TGCGCCAGCAGCTTTTGGCCGGGACAGGGATCATCCGAGCAGTACTTC
TRBV11-2,14,TRBJ2-7,.,.,CASSLGIGAYEQYF,TGTGCCAGCAGCTTAGGAATAGGAGCCTACGAGCAGTACTTC
TRBV5-1,15,TRBJ2-1,.,.,CASSLEPGAYNEQFF,TGCGCCAGCAGCTTGGAACCGGGAGCCTACAATGAGCAGTTCTTC
TRBV5-1,21,TRBJ2-1,TRBD2,.,CASSLGQTGTSGKGPGNEQFF,TGCGCCAGCAGCTTGGGGCAAACCGGGACTAGCGGAAAGGGTCCCGGGAATGAGCAGTTCTTC
TRBV19,15,TRBJ1-1,TRBD1,.,CASSTLGTGGAEAFF,TGTGCCAGTAGTACTTTAGGGACAGGGGGGGCGGAAGCTTTCTTT
TRBV6-6,13,TRBJ1-1,.,.,CASSSTANTEAFF,TGTGCCAGCAGTTCGACAGCGAACACTGAAGCTTTCTTT
TRBV7-7,14,TRBJ2-2,.,.,CASSLGQGTGELFF,TGTGCCAGCAGCTTAGGTCAGGGCACCGGGGAGCTGTTTTTT
TRBV5-1,15,TRBJ2-7,TRBD2,.,CASSNRTSGGYEQYF,TGCGCCAGCAGCAACCGGACTAGCGGGGGATACGAGCAGTACTTC
TRBV28,15,TRBJ1-3,.,few,CASLKDSRGGNTIYF,TGTGCCAGTCTTAAGGACAGCCGCGGTGGAAACACCATATATTTT
TRBV19,14,TRBJ1-4,TRBD1,.,CASSDRGTNEKLFF,TGTGCCAGTAGTGACAGGGGTACTAATGAAAAACTGTTTTTT
TRBV14,14,TRBJ2-1,.,.,CASAVQGPYNEQFF,TGTGCCAGCGCCGTACAGGGACCCTACAATGAGCAGTTCTTC
TRBV30,11,TRBJ1-4,.,.,CAWTSGEKLFF,TGTGCCTGGACTAGTGGGGAAAAACTGTTTTTT
TRBV19,12,TRBJ1-5,.,few,CAGGDSNQPQHF,TGTGCCGGAGGAGATAGCAATCAGCCCCAGCATTTT
TRBV6-1,14,TRBJ1-5,.,.,CASSEDTSNQPQHF,TGTGCCAGCAGTGAAGACACTAGCAATCAGCCCCAGCATTTT
TRBV5-4,17,TRBJ2-1,TRBD2,.,CASSPFFRTSGGLKQFF,TGTGCCAGCAGCCCCTTCTTTAGGACTAGCGGGGGTCTTAAGCAGTTCTTC
TRBV2,13,TRBJ2-3,.,.,CASRNVATDTQYF,TGTGCCAGCAGAAACGTAGCAACAGATACGCAGTATTTT
TRBV30,13,TRBJ1-4,.,.,CAWSVRRLEKLFF,TGTGCCTGGAGTGTACGTCGTCTTGAGAAACTGTTTTTT
TRBV28,15,TRBJ2-1,TRBD2,.,CASSPSAGAGWEQFF,TGTGCCAGCAGCCCCAGCGCGGGAGCGGGCTGGGAGCAGTTCTTC
TRBV5-8,14,TRBJ2-7,.,.,CASRTRRSAYEQYF,TGTGCCAGCAGGACTCGGAGGAGTGCCTACGAGCAGTACTTC
TRBV7-2,13,TRBJ2-1,TRBD2,.,CASGRAGVVEQFF,TGTGCCAGCGGTCGAGCGGGAGTCGTTGAGCAGTTCTTC
TRBV7-2,14,TRBJ2-3,.,few,CASSLELARDTQYF,TGTGCCAGCAGCTTAGAACTAGCACGTGATACGCAGTATTTT
TRBV1,17,TRBJ1-5,.,.,CTSRPKDRGDSNQPQHF,TGCACCAGCCGACCCAAGGACAGGGGAGATAGCAATCAGCCCCAGCATTTT
TRBV5-4,14,TRBJ1-1,.,.,CASSSPTGNREAFF,TGTGCCAGCAGCTCCCCGACAGGAAATCGTGAAGCTTTCTTT
TRBV7-9,16,TRBJ2-1,TRBD2,.,CASSLVTGLPYNEQFF,TGTGCCAGCAGCTTAGTCACGGGACTACCCTACAATGAGCAGTTCTTC
TRBV19,12,TRBJ1-1,.,.,CASTEPHREAFF,TGTGCCAGTACGGAGCCCCATCGGGAGGCTTTCTTT
TRBV12-5,16,TRBJ1-5,TRBD1,.,CASGSGPGQGVQPQHF,TGTGCTAGTGGTTCCGGTCCGGGACAGGGGGTTCAGCCCCAGCATTTT
TRBV5-4,15,TRBJ1-2,.,.,CASSLDRAVGYGYTF,TGTGCCAGCAGCTTGGACAGGGCCGTGGGGTATGGCTACACCTTC
TRBV28,16,TRBJ2-7,.,.,CASLPLSPGVGYEQYF,TGTGCCAGCCTACCCCTTTCTCCGGGGGTAGGCTACGAGCAGTACTTC
TRBV11-2,18,TRBJ2-7,TRBD1,once,CASSSGRLLGTGWFEQYF,TGTGCCAGCAGCTCAGGGCGATTACTTGGGACAGGGTGGTTCGAGCAGTACTTC
TRBV4-1,15,TRBJ2-5,.,.,CASSQDGRKQETQYF,TGCGCCAGCAGCCAAGATGGGAGGAAACAAGAGACCCAGTACTTC
TRBV28,19,TRBJ1-1,TRBD1,.,CASSQGPGGATRLDTEAFF,TGTGCCAGCAGCCAGGGGCCAGGGGGCGCGACAAGGTTAGACACTGAAGCTTTCTTT
TRBV4-3,16,TRBJ2-1,TRBD2,.,CASSQLLAGGPNEQFF,TGCGCCAGCAGCCAGCTACTAGCGGGAGGGCCCAATGAGCAGTTCTTC
TRBV6-5,11,TRBJ1-2,TRBD1,.,CASTDRGGYTF,TGTGCCAGCACAGACAGGGGTGGCTACACCTTC
TRBV6-1,14,TRBJ2-7,.,.,CASSEVAGANEQYF,TGTGCCAGCAGTGAAGTCGCAGGGGCCAACGAGCAGTACTTC
TRBV6-1,15,TRBJ2-5,TRBD1,.,CASSEPRQGEETQYF,TGTGCCAGCAGTGAACCCCGACAGGGTGAAGAGACCCAGTACTTC
TRBV7-3,17,TRBJ2-7,TRBD2,.,CASSPNYIAGVNYEQYF,TGTGCCAGCAGCCCCAATTACATAGCGGGGGTAAACTACGAGCAGTACTTC
TRBV4-2,13,TRBJ1-1,TRBD1,.,CASSQGDSSEAFF,TGTGCCAGCAGCCAAGGGGACAGTTCTGAAGCTTTCTTT
TRBV15,16,TRBJ2-1,.,.,CATSRGPPSSYNEQFF,TGTGCCACCAGCAGAGGCCCTCCTAGCTCCTACAATGAGCAGTTCTTC
TRBV10-3,13,TRBJ1-3,.,.,CAISYREQNTIYF,TGTGCCATCAGTTACAGGGAGCAAAACACCATATATTTT
TRBV19,14,TRBJ2-1,TRBD2,.,CASSIVAGVIEQFF,TGTGCCAGTAGTATTGTGGCGGGAGTCATTGAGCAGTTCTTC
TRBV14,12,TRBJ1-2,.,.,CASSQLSYGYTF,TGTGCCAGCAGCCAACTTTCCTATGGCTACACCTTC
TRBV7-2,14,TRBJ2-2,TRBD1,.,CASSSGGSTGELFF,TGTGCCAGCAGCTCAGGGGGTTCCACCGGGGAGCTGTTTTTT
TRBV30,17,TRBJ2-2,.,.,CAWSASLQQGYTGELFF,TGTGCCTGGAGTGCATCATTACAACAGGGTTACACCGGGGAGCTGTTTTTT
TRBV5-6,16,TRBJ1-5,TRBD1,.,CASSFYRGNGNQPQHF,TGTGCCAGCAGCTTTTACAGGGGTAACGGCAATCAGCCCCAGCATTTT
TRBV7-3,13,TRBJ1-1,.,few,CASSFGPNTEAFF,TGTGCCAGCAGCTTTGGGCCAAACACTGAAGCTTTCTTT